This TCR beta chain was recovered during a study of response to subunit inactivated influenza vaccine. Trimming shortened V by 8 bases and J by 4 bases, and 20 bases separated the two germline ends. The CDR3 runs to 14 residues. Per germline, CDR1 SQVTM and CDR2 ANQGSEA. Comment on this clonotype: The antigen is undetermined.

Whole-study results and caveats: It was the authors' suggestion that each seasonal influenza vaccination recruits few new T cells.

TCRdb fed the RT-PCR reads into MiXCR, producing one record per CDR3 protein. The table has 250,000 to 350,000 distinct CDR3 sequences, over 20% seen once. The source is a man aged 50-75 years who received an inactivated influenza vaccine. The starting material was PBMCs from blood, obtained less than 22 months after vaccination. The chain uses TRBV29-1 and TRBJ2-5; D might be TRBD1 (6 bases). The CDR3 sequence: CSSVGAQVGETQYF. CDR3 nucleotide sequence: TGCAGCTCGGTGGGGGCCCAAGTGGGAGAGACCCAGTACTTC.